The clone carrying this T cell receptor (beta chain) is labeled as medium-sized. The antigen remains undetermined. This beta chain is an off-target read within a library intended for alpha chains, so its frequency means little. The data stem from a study of spatial heterogeneity in lung cancer. TCRdb reprocessed the 5' RACE reads with MiXCR, giving one entry per CDR3 protein. The sample has some 7,000 distinct CDR3 sequences, about 13% seen once; the top ten hold over 7.5%. Findings and caveats of the study: For expanded intratumoral alpha and beta TCRs, counts tracked tumor mutation counts.

Trimming took 3 bases from V and 2 from J, leaving 13 bases between them. Germline CDR1 DFQATT, CDR2 SNEGSKA (reference sequence). The CDR3 extends over 15 amino acids. Time point meaning: sample taken at primary tumor resection. Frozen PBMC, nontumor lung or tumor provided whole RNA, which was sequenced unsorted. The sequenced sample was lung tumor tissue, obtained at surgery. The rearrangement joins TRBV20-1 to TRBJ2-2; possible D gene TRBD2, 6 bases. This sequence originates from a male donor with early-stage non-small cell lung cancer. In nucleotides, the CDR3 is TGCAGTGCTAGCCGAACCGGGACTAACACCGGGGAGCTGTTTTTT. Residues: CSASRTGTNTGELFF.